This T cell receptor beta chain was profiled in a study of T cell responses to AZD1222 COVID-19 vaccine. V was shortened by 3 bases and J by 7 bases, with 6 bases between the two germline ends. Germline assignment: CDR1 MDHEN and CDR2 SYDVKM. This CDR3 is built from 11 residues. TCRdb keeps only in-frame clones here, not all; method: immunoSEQ multiplex PCR. Here the sample spans about 56,000 clones, around 85% being singletons. With respect to this clone: Its antigen is undetermined.

Study conclusions and caveats: Repertoires were sampled only after the peak T cell response.

The TCR was taken from an adult in good health. The rearrangement uses TRBV28 and TRBJ1-2; D is ambiguous. The starting material was peripheral blood, obtained on day 0 of AZD1222 vaccination. CDR3 sequence: CASSFQIGYTF. The CDR3 DNA reads as TGTGCCAGCAGTTTCCAGATTGGCTACACCTTC.